The present T cell receptor (beta chain) was sequenced within a study of blood T cell repertoires in COVID-19. Study-level background: PBMCs, B-cell-depleted T cells, or T cells were the source of the cDNA or gDNA that made up the material.

In this sample, this clone turned up once. Original methodology: How many nucleated cells were present was estimated from reference gene primer amplification. Here immunoSEQ multiplex PCR was the method, and the copy in TCRdb shows in-frame clones only, minus some. The V and J calls and clone size are taken from that table; D and trimming were inferred from the DNA. Of 300,000 or so clones listed, over 75% are singletons. Across 24 US areas, participants ranged in age from about 18 to 89 years. Recovered participants had two consecutive negative NP/OP PCR tests, healthcare professional clearance, or symptom resolution. The trim removed 2 bases at V and 6 bases at J, leaving 5 bases unmatched. The CDR3 length is 15 residues. Germline V CDR1 and CDR2: SGHRS, YFSETQ.

The source material was PBMCs or T cells enriched from blood (not recorded which). The chain carries TRBV5-1 and TRBJ2-1; 10 bases map to TRBD2. The clonotype was recovered from a woman between 18 and 30 years old who had recovered from COVID-19. CDR3 sequence: CASSFLAGEGNEQFF. CDR3 coding DNA: TGCGCCAGCAGCTTTCTAGCGGGAGAGGGCAATGAGCAGTTCTTC.